This TCR beta chain appears in the sequencing data of a study of vaccination and CD4 T cells after COVID-19. The V end lost 3 bases, the J end lost 7 bases, and 19 bases lay between the germline ends. The CDR3 spans 15 residues. In germline, CDR1 is DFQATT, CDR2 SNEGSKA (reference sequence). On this clonotype: Its target is not known.

With the Oncomine TCR Beta short-read assay, DNA from cultured CD4+ T cells was sequenced. TCRdb ran MiXCR on the PCR reads and lists one entry per CDR3 protein. The table lists fewer than 20,000 distinct CDR3 sequences, roughly 56% of them singletons, with less than 15% in the top ten. Treatment of the sample: 10-day PBMC culture with coronavirus spike peptide pools or control peptides (ViraFEST assay). This receptor was identified in a human donor who had recovered from COVID-19. The chain joins TRBV20-1 to TRBJ2-1; D may match TRBD1 or TRBD2 (5 bases each). The material sequenced was CD4+ T cells from blood, cultured in vitro. The CDR3 DNA reads TGCAGTGCTAGGGGGCCCAGGAGGATGGGGAATGAGCAGTTCTTC. Amino acid sequence: CSARGPRRMGNEQFF.